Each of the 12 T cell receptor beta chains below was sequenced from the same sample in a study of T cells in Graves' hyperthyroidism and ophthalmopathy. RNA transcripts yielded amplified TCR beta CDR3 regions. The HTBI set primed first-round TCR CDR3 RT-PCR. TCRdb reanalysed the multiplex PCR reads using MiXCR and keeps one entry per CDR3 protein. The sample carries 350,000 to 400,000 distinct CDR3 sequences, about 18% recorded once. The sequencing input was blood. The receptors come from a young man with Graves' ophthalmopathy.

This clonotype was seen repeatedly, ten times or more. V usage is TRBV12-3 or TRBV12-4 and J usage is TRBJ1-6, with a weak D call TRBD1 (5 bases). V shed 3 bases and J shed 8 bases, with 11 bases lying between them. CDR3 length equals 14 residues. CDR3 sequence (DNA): TGTGCCAGCAGTTTCCGGGGGGTGGATTCACCCCTCCACTTT. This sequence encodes CASSFRGVDSPLHF.

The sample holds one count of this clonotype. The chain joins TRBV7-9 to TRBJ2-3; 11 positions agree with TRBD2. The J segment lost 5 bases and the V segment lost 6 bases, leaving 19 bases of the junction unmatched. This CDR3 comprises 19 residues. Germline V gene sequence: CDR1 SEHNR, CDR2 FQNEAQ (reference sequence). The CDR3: CASSRDSSGGRGERDTQYF. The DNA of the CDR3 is TGTGCCAGCAGTCGGGACTCTAGCGGGGGGCGGGGGGAGAGAGATACGCAGTATTTT.

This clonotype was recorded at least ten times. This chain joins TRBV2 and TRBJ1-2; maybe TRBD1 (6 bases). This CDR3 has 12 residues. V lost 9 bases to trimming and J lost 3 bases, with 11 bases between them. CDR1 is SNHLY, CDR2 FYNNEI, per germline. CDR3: CARGAGDYGYTF. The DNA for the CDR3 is TGTGCCAGAGGGGCAGGGGACTATGGCTACACCTTC. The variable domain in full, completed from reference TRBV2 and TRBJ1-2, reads EPEVTQTPSHQVTQMGQEVILRCVPISNHLYFYWYRQILGQKVEFLVSFYNNEISEKSEIFDDQFSVERPDGSNFTLKIRSTKLEDSAMYFCARGAGDYGYTFGSGTRLTVV.

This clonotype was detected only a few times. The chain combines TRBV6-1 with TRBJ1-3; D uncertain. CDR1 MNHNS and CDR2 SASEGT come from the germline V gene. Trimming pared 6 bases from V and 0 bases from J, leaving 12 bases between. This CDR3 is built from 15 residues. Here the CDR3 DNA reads TGTGCCAGCAGGACGGACGGAATCTCTGGAAACACCATATATTTT. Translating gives CASRTDGISGNTIYF.

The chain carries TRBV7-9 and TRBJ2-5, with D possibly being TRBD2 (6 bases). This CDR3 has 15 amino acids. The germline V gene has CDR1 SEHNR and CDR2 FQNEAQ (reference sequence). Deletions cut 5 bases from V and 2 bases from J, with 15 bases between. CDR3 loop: CASSLDGGTQETQYF. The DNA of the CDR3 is TGTGCCAGCAGCCTGGACGGGGGAACTCAAGAGACCCAGTACTTC.

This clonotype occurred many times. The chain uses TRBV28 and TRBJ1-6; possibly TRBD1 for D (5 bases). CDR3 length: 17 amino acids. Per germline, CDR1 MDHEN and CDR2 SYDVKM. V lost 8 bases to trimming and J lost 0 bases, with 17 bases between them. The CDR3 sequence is CASSSWTPSSYNSPLHF. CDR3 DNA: TGTGCCAGCTCCAGTTGGACACCGAGCTCCTATAATTCACCCCTCCACTTT.

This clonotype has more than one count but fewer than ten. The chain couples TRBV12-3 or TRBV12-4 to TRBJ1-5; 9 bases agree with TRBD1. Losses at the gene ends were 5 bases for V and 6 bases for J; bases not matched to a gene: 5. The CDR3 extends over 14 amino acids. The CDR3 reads CASSPTGGFQPQHF. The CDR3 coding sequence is TGTGCCAGCAGTCCGACAGGGGGTTTTCAGCCCCAGCATTTT.

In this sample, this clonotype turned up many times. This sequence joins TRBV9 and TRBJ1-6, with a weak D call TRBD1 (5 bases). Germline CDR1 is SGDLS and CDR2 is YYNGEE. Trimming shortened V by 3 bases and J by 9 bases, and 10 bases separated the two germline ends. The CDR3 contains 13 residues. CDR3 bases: TGTGCCAGCAGCGAGGTCGGGGGTTCACCCCTCCACTTT. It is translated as CASSEVGGSPLHF.

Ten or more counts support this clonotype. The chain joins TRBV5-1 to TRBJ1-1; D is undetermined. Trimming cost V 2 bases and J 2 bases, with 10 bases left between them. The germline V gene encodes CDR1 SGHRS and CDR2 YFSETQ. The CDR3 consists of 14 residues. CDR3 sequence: CASSFGPGNTEAFF. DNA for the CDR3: TGCGCCAGCAGCTTCGGGCCCGGAAACACTGAAGCTTTCTTT.

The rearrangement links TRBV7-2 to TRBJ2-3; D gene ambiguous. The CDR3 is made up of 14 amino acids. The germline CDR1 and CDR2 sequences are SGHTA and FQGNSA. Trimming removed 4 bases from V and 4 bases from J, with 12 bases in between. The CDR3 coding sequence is TGTGCCAGCAGCTCCTTAGAAGAGGCAGATACGCAGTATTTT. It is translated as CASSSLEEADTQYF.

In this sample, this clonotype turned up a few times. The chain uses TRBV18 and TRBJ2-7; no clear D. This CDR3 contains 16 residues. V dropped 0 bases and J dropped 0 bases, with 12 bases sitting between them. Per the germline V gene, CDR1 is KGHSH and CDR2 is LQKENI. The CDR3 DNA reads TGTGCCAGCTCACCACCGGAGACCGAAAGCTCCTACGAGCAGTACTTC. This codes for CASSPPETESSYEQYF.

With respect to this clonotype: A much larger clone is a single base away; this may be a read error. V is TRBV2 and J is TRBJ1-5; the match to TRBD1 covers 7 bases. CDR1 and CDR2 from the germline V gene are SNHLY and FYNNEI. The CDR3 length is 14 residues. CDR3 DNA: TGTGCCAGCAGGGATAGACAGGGCAATCGGCCCCAGCATTTT. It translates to CASRDRQGNRPQHF.